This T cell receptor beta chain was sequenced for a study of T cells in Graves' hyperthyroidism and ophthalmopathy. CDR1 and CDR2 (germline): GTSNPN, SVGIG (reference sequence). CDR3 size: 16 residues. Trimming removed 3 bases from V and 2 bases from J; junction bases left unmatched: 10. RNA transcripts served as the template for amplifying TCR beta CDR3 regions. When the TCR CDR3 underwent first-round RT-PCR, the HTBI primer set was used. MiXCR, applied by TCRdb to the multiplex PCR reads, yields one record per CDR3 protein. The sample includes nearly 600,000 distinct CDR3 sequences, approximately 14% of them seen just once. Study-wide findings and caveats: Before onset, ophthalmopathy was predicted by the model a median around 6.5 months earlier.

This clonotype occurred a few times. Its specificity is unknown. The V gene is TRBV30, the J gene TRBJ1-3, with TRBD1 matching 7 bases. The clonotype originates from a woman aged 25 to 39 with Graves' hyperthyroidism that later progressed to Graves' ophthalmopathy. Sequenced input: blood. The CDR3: CAWRDRLISPGNTIYF. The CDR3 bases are TGTGCCTGGAGGGACAGGCTCATATCCCCTGGAAACACCATATATTTT.